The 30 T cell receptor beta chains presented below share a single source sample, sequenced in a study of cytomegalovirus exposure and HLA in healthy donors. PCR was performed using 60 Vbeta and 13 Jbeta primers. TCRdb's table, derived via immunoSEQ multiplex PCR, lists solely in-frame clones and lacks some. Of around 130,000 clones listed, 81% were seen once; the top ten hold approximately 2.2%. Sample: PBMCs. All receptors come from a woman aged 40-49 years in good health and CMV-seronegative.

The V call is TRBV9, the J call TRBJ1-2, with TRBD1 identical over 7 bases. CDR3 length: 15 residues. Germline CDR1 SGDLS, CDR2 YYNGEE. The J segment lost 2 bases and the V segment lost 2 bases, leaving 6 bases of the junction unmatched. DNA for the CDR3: TGTGCCAGCAGCGTCACAGGGGCCACCAACTATGGCTACACCTTC. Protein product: CASSVTGATNYGYTF.

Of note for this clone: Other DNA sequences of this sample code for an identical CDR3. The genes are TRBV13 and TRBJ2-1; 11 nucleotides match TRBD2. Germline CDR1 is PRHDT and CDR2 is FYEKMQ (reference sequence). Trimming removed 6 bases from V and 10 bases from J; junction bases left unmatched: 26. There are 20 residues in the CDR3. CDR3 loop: CASRYSPAPGTSGRGNEQFF. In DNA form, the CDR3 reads TGTGCCAGCAGATATTCCCCCGCACCGGGAACTAGCGGGAGAGGAAACGAGCAGTTCTTC.

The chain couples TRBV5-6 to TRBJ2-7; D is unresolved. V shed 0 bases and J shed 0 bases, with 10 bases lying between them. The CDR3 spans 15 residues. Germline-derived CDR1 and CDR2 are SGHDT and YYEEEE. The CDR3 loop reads CASSLGLSSSYEQYF. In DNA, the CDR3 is TGTGCCAGCAGCTTGGGACTCTCCAGCTCCTACGAGCAGTACTTC.

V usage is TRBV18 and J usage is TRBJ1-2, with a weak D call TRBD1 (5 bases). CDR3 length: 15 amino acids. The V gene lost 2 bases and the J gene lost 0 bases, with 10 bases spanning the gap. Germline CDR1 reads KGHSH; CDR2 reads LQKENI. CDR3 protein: CASSPYGGTNYGYTF. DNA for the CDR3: TGTGCCAGCTCACCATATGGGGGGACTAACTATGGCTACACCTTC. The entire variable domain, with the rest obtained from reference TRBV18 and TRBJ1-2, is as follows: NAGVMQNPRHLVRRRGQEARLRCSPMKGHSHVYWYRQLPEEGLKFMVYLQKENIIDESGMPKERFSAEFPKEGPSILRIQQVVRGDSAAYFCASSPYGGTNYGYTFGSGTRLTVV.

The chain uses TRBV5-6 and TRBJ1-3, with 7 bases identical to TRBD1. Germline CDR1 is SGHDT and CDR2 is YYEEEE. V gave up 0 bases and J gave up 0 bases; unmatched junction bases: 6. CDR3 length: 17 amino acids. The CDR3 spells CASSLEGGRSSGNTIYF. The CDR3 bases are TGTGCCAGCAGCTTGGAAGGGGGCAGGAGCTCTGGAAACACCATATATTTT.

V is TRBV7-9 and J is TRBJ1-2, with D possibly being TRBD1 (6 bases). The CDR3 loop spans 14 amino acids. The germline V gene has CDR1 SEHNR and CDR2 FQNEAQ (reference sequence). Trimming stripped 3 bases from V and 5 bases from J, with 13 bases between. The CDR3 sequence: CASSLLPGAYGYTF. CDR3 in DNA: TGTGCCAGCAGCTTGTTGCCAGGGGCGTATGGCTACACCTTC.

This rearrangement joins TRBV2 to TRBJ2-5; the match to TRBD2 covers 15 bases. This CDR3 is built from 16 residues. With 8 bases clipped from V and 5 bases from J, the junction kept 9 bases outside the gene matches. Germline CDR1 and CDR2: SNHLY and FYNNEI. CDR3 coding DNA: TGTGCCAGCCTTAAAGGACTAGCGGGGGGGCTGGAGACCCAGTACTTC. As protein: CASLKGLAGGLETQYF. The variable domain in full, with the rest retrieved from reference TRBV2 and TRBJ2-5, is EPEVTQTPSHQVTQMGQEVILRCVPISNHLYFYWYRQILGQKVEFLVSFYNNEISEKSEIFDDQFSVERPDGSNFTLKIRSTKLEDSAMYFCASLKGLAGGLETQYFGPGTRLLVL.

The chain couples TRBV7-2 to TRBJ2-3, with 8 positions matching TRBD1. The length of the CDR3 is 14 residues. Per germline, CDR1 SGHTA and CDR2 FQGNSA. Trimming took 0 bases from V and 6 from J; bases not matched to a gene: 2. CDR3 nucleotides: TGTGCCAGCAGCTTAGCCCGGGACAGGGATACGCAGTATTTT. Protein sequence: CASSLARDRDTQYF.

Here the CDR3 reads CASSESQGRGYTF. The CDR3 DNA follows: TGTGCCAGCAGTGAATCCCAGGGGAGAGGCTACACCTTC. The chain couples TRBV6-1 to TRBJ1-2; tentative D call: TRBD1 (6 bases). Germline loops: CDR1 MNHNS, CDR2 SASEGT. V lost 2 bases and J lost 8, with 12 bases in between. The CDR3 spans 13 residues.

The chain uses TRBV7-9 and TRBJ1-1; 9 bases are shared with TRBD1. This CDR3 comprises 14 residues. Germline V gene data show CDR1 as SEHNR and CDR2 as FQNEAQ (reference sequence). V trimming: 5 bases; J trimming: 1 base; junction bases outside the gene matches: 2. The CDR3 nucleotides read TGTGCCAGCAGCAAACAGGGGGCGAACACTGAAGCTTTCTTT. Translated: CASSKQGANTEAFF.

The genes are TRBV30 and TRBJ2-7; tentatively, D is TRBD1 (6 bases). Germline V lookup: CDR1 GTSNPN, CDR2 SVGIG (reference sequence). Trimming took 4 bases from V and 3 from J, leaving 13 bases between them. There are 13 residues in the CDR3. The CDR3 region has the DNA TGTGCCTGGAACAGGGACCAGCTCTACGAGCAGTACTTC. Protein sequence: CAWNRDQLYEQYF.

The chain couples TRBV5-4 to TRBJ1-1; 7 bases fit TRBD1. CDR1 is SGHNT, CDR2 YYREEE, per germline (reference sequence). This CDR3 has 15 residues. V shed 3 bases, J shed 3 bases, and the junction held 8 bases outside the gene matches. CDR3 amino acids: CASSSFDRVDTEAFF. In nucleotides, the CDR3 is TGTGCCAGCAGCTCGTTTGACAGGGTTGACACTGAAGCTTTCTTT. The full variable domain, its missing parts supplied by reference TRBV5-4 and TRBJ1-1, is ETGVTQSPTHLIKTRGQQVTLRCSSQSGHNTVSWYQQALGQGPQFIFQYYREEENGRGNFPPRFSGLQFPNYSSELNVNALELDDSALYLCASSSFDRVDTEAFFGQGTRLTVV.

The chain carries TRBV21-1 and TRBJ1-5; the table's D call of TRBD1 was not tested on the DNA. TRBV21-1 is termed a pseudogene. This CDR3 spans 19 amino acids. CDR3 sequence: CASSTIQGRAPFLDQPQHF. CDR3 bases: TGTGCCAGCAGCACGATTCAGGGCAGAGCCCCCTTTCTCGATCAGCCCCAGCATTTT.

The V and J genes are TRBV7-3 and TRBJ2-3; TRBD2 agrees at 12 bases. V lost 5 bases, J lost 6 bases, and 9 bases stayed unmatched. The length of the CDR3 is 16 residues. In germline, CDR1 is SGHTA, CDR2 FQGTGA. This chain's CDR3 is CASSPASGTSGDTQYF. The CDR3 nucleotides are TGTGCCAGCAGCCCTGCCTCCGGGACTAGCGGGGATACGCAGTATTTT. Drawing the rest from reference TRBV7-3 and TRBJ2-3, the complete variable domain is GAGVSQTPSNKVTEKGKYVELRCDPISGHTALYWYRQSLGQGPEFLIYFQGTGAADDSGLPNDRFFAVRPEGSVSTLKIQRTERGDSAVYLCASSPASGTSGDTQYFGPGTRLTVL.

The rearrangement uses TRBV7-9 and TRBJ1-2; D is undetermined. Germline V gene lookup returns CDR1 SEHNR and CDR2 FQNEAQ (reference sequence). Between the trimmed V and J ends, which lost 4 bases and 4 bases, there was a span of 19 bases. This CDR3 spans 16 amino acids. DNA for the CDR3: TGTGCCAGCAGCTCTGCCGTGGCCAGAAAATCCTATGGCTACACCTTC. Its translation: CASSSAVARKSYGYTF.

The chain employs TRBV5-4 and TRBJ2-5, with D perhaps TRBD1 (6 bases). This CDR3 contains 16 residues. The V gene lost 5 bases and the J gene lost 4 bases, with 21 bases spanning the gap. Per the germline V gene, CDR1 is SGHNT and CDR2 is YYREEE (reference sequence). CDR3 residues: CASSRVRTLGGETQYF. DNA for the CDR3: TGTGCCAGCAGTCGCGTTAGGACCCTAGGGGGAGAGACCCAGTACTTC. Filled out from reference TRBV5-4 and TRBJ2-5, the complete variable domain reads ETGVTQSPTHLIKTRGQQVTLRCSSQSGHNTVSWYQQALGQGPQFIFQYYREEENGRGNFPPRFSGLQFPNYSSELNVNALELDDSALYLCASSRVRTLGGETQYFGPGTRLLVL.

Here the CDR3 DNA reads TGTGCCAGTAGTCTACCTGGGGCGGGGGGGCAACAGACCCAGTACTTC. Its protein is CASSLPGAGGQQTQYF. This chain connects TRBV5-4 to TRBJ2-5; 9 bases map to TRBD2. The CDR3 has 16 residues. Losses at the gene ends were 8 bases for V and 6 bases for J; bases not matched to a gene: 17. CDR1 is SGHNT and CDR2 is YYREEE in the germline V gene (reference sequence).

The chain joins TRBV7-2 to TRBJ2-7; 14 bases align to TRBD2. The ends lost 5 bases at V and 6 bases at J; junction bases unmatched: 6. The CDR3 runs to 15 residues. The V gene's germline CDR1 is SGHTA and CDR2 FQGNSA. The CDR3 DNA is TGTGCCAGCAGCCCGGGGACTAGCGGGAGAATCGAGCAGTACTTC. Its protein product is CASSPGTSGRIEQYF. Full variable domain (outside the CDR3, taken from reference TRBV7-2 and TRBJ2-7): GAGVSQSPSNKVTEKGKDVELRCDPISGHTALYWYRQSLGQGLEFLIYFQGNSAPDKSGLPSDRFSAERTGGSVSTLTIQRTQQEDSAVYLCASSPGTSGRIEQYFGPGTRLTVT.

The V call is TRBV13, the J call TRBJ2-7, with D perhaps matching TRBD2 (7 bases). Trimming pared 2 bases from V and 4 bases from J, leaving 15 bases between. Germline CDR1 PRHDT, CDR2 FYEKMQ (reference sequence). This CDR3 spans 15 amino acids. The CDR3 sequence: CASSLSGGAGYEQYF. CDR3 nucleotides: TGTGCCAGCAGCTTAAGTGGGGGGGCGGGGTACGAGCAGTACTTC.

The CDR3 sequence is CAFRAGSTEAFF. The DNA of the CDR3 is TGTGCCTTCCGTGCTGGGAGCACTGAAGCTTTCTTT. The chain joins TRBV2 to TRBJ1-1, with D unclear. The V end lost 11 bases, the J end lost 4 bases, and 14 bases lay between the germline ends. Germline V gene lookup returns CDR1 SNHLY and CDR2 FYNNEI. This CDR3 is built from 12 residues.

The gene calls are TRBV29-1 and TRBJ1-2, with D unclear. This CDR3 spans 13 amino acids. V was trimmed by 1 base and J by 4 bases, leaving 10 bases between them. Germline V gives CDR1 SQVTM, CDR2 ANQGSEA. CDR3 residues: CSVEVSLAYGYTF. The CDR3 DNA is TGCAGCGTTGAAGTCTCGTTGGCCTATGGCTACACCTTC.

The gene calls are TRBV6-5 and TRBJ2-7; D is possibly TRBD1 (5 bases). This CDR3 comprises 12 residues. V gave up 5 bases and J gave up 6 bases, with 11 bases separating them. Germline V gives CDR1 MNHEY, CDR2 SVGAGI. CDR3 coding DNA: TGTGCCAGCAGTCGGACATTAGGCGAGCAGTACTTC. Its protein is CASSRTLGEQYF.

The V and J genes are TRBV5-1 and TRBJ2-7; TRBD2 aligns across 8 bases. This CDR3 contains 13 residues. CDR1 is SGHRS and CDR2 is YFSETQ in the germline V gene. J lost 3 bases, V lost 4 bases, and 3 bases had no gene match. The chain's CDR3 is CASSPGLVYEQYF. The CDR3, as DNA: TGCGCCAGCAGCCCGGGACTAGTCTACGAGCAGTACTTC.

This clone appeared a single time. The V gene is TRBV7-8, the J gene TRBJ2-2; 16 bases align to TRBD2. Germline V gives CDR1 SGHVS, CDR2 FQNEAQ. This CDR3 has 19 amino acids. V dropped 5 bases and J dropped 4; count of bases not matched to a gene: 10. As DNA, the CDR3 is TGTGCCAGCAGCATCCCCGGGACTAGCGGGGGGGCGGGCACCGGGGAGCTGTTTTTT. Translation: CASSIPGTSGGAGTGELFF.

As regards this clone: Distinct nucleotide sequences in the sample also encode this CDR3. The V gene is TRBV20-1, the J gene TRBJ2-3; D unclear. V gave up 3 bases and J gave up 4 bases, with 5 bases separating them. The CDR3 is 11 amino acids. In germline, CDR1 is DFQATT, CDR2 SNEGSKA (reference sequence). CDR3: CSASHADTQYF. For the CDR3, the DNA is TGCAGTGCTAGTCATGCAGATACGCAGTATTTT.

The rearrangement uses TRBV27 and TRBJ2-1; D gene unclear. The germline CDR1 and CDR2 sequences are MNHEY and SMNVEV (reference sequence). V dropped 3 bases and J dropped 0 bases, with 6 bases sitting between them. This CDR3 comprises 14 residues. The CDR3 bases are TGTGCCAGCAGTTTTGTCCACTCCTACAATGAGCAGTTCTTC. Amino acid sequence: CASSFVHSYNEQFF.

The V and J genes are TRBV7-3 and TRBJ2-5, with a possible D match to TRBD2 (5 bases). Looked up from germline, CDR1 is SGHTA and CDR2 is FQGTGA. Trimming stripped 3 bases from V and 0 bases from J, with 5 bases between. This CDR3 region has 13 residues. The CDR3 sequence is CASSFGNQETQYF. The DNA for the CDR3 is TGTGCCAGCAGCTTCGGGAACCAAGAGACCCAGTACTTC.

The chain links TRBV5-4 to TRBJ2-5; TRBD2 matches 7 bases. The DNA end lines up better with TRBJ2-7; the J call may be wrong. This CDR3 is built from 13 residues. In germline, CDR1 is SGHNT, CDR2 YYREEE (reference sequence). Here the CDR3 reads CASSRTRGYEQYF. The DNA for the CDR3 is TGTGCCAGCAGTCGGACTAGAGGTTACGAGCAGTACTTC.

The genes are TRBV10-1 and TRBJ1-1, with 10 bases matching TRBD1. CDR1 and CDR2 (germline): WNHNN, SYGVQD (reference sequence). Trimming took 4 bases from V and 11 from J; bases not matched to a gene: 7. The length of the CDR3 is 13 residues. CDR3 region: CASSAGTGEEAFF. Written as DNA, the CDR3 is TGCGCCAGCAGTGCTGGGACAGGGGAGGAGGCTTTCTTT.

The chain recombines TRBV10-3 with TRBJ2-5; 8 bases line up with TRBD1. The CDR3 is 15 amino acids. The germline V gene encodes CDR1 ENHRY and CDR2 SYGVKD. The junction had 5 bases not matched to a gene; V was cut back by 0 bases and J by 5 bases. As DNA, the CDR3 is TGTGCCATCAGTGAGTCGGAGACAGGGGTTGAGACCCAGTACTTC. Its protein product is CAISESETGVETQYF.